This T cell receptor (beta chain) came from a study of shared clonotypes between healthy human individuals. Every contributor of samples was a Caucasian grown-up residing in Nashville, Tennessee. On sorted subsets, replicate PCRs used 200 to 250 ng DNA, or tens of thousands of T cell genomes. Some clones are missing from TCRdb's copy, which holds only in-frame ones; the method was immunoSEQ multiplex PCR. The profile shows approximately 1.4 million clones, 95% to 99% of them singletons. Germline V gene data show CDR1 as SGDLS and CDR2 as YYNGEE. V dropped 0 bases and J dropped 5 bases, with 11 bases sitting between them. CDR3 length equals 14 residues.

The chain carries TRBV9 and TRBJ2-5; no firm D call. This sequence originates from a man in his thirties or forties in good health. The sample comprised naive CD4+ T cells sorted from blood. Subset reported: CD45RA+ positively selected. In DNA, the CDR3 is TGTGCCAGCAGCGTAGGTAAAGGGTGGGAGACCCAGTACTTC. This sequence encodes CASSVGKGWETQYF.